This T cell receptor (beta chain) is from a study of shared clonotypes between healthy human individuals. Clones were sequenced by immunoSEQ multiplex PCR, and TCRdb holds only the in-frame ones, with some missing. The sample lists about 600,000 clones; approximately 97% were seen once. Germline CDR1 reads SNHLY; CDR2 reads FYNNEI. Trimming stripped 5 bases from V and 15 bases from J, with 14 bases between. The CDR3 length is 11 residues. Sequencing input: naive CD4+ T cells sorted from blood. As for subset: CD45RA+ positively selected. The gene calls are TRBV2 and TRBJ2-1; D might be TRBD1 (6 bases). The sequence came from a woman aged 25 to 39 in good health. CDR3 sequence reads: CASSLDRPRFF. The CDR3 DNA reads TGTGCCAGCAGTCTGGACAGACCTCGGTTCTTC.